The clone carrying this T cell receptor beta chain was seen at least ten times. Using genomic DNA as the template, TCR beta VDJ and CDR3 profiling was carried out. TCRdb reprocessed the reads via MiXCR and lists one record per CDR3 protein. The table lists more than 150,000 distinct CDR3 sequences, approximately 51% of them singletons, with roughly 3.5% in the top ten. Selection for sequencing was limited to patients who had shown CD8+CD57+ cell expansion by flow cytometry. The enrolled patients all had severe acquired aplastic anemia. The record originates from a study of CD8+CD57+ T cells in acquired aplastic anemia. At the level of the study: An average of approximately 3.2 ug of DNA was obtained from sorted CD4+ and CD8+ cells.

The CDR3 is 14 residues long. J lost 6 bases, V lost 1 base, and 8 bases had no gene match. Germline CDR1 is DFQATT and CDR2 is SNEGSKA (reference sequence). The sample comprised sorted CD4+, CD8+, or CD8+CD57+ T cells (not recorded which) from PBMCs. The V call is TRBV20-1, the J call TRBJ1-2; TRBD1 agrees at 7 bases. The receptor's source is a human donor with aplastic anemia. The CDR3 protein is CSARVHEGAHGYTF. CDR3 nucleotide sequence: TGCAGTGCTAGAGTTCATGAGGGGGCCCATGGCTACACCTTC.